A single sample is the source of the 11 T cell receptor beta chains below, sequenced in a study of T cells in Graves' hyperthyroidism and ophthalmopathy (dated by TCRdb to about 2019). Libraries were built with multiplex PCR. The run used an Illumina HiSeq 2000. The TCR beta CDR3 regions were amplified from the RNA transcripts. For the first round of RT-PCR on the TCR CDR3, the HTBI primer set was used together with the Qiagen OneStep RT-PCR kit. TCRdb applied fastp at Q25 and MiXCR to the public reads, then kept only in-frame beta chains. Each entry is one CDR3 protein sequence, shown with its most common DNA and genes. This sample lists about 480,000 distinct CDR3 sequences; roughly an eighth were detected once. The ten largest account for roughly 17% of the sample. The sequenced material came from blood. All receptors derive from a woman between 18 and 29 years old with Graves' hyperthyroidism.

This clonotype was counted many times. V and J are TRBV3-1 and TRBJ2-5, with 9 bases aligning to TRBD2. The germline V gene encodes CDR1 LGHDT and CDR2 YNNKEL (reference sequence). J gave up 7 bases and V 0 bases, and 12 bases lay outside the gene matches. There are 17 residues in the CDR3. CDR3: CASSQDYGGRGFGTQYF. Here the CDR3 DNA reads TGTGCCAGCAGCCAAGATTACGGCGGGAGGGGGTTTGGGACCCAGTACTTC.

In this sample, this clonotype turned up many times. Here the CDR3 reads CAWSLTGRPEAFF. In DNA, the CDR3 is TGTGCCTGGAGTTTAACAGGACGGCCGGAAGCTTTCTTT. The chain uses TRBV30 and TRBJ1-1, with TRBD1 as a possible D gene (5 bases). The CDR3 loop spans 13 amino acids. CDR1 and CDR2 from the germline V gene are GTSNPN and SVGIG (reference sequence). The ends were cut back, 2 bases at V and 8 bases at J, with 15 bases in the middle.

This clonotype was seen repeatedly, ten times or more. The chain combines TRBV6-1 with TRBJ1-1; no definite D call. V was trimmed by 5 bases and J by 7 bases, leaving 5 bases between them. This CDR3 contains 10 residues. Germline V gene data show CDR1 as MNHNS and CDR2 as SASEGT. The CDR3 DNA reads TGTGCCAGCAGTCCCCTTGAAGCTTTCTTT. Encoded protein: CASSPLEAFF.

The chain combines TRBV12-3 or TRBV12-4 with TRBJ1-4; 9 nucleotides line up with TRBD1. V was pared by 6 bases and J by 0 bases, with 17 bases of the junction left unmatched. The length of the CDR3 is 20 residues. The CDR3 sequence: CASSQDLLTGGYTTNEKLFF. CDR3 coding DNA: TGTGCCAGCAGCCAAGATCTCCTGACAGGGGGGTACACAACTAATGAAAAACTGTTTTTT.

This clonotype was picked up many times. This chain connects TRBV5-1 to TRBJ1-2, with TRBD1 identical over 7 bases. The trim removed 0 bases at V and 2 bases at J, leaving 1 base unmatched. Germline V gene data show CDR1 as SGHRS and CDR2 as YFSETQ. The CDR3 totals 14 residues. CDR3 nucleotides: TGCGCCAGCAGCTTGGTGACAGGGAACTATGGCTACACCTTC. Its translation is CASSLVTGNYGYTF.

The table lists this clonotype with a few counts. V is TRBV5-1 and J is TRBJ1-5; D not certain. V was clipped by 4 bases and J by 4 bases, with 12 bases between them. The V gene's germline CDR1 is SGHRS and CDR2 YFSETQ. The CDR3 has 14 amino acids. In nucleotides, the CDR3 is TGCGCCAGCAGCCTGGACGGCATAAATCAGCCCCAGCATTTT. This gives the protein CASSLDGINQPQHF.

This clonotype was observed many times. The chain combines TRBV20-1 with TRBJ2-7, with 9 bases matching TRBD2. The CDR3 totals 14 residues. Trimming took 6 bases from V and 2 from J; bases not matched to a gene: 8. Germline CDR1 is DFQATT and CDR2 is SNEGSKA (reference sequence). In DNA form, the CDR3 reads TGCAGTGCCTCAGGGACTAGCTTAGCCTACGAGCAGTACTTC. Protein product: CSASGTSLAYEQYF.

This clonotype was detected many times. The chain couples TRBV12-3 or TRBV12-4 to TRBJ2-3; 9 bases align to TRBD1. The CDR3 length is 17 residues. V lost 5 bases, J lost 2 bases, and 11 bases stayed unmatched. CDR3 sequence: CASSPRDRDTYTDTQYF. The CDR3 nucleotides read TGTGCCAGCAGTCCCAGGGACAGGGACACTTACACAGATACGCAGTATTTT.

The CDR3 loop reads CASSPGGPAFF. The CDR3 DNA is TGTGCCAGTAGTCCAGGGGGCCCAGCTTTCTTT. This chain uses TRBV19 with TRBJ1-1, with 8 bases that match TRBD1. Germline V CDR1 and CDR2: LNHDA, SQIVND (reference sequence). This CDR3 comprises 11 residues. V was pared by 5 bases and J by 10 bases, with 3 bases of the junction left unmatched.

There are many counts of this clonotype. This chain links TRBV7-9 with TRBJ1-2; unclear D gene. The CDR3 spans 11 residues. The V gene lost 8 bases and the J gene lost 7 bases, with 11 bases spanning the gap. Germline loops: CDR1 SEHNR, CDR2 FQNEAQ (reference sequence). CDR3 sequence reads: CASGRSGGYTF. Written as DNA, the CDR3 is TGTGCCAGCGGAAGATCCGGTGGCTACACCTTC.

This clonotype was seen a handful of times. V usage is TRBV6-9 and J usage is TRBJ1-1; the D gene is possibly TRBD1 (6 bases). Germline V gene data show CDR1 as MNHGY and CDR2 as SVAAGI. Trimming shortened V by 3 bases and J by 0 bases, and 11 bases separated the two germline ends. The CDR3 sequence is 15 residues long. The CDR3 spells CASSYLGGVNTEAFF. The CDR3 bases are TGTGCCAGCAGTTACTTAGGGGGGGTGAACACTGAAGCTTTCTTT.